The clone carrying this T cell receptor beta chain was picked up one time. What it binds is unknown. Noted time point: week 35, safety follow-up. Every vaccine dose comprised 300 ug of mutant IDH1 20-mer peptide plus topical imiquimod. Sequencing used immunoSEQ multiplex PCR; TCRdb keeps in-frame clones, though not all of them. Among about 60,000 clones listed, roughly 80% were seen once. This entry comes from a study of a mutant IDH1 vaccine in newly diagnosed glioma. This CDR3 spans 15 amino acids. Trimming took 6 bases from V and 0 from J, leaving 14 bases between them. Germline V gene lookup returns CDR1 MNHEY and CDR2 SVGAGI.

This sample comprised PBMCs, obtained from a glioma patient whose treatment included an IDH1 peptide vaccine. The rearrangement joins TRBV6-5 to TRBJ1-1, with a possible D match to TRBD1 (5 bases). This sequence was found in a man under 40 with glioma. The CDR3 sequence: CASRRGVHMNTEAFF. The CDR3 DNA reads as TGTGCCAGCAGGAGGGGCGTTCACATGAACACTGAAGCTTTCTTT.